What follows describes a single TCR beta chain. How the authors handled the data: Cell counts per sample came from amplifying reference gene primers. TCRdb's table, derived via immunoSEQ multiplex PCR, lists solely in-frame clones and lacks some. Clone size and the V and J calls come from that table; the DNA yielded D and trimming. In the table there are over 150,000 clones, roughly four fifths of which are singletons. This sample was included in a study of blood T cell repertoires in COVID-19. In the study overall: COVID-19 samples, acute and convalescent, were from the United States, Italy and Spain. The analysed material was cDNA or gDNA that came from T cells, B-cell-depleted T cells, or PBMCs.

Germline CDR1 reads MDHEN; CDR2 reads SYDVKM. This CDR3 has 14 amino acids. Trimming left V 5 bases short and J 2 bases short, with 12 bases between. The V call is TRBV28, the J call TRBJ1-2; D is ambiguous. The specimen was peripheral blood. The source of this sequence is a man at least 80 years old with acute or convalescent COVID-19. CDR3 residues: CASSPSGGNYGYTF. The CDR3 DNA is TGTGCCAGCAGTCCCTCGGGAGGGAACTATGGCTACACCTTC.